The 31 T cell receptor beta chains below all came from one sample that was sequenced in a study of blood T cell repertoires in COVID-19. Sequenced by immunoSEQ multiplex PCR; TCRdb stores in-frame clones only, minus some. The sample carries approximately 150,000 clones, roughly 80% recorded once. The specimen sequenced was peripheral blood. All receptors come from a human donor in a cohort sampled during active COVID-19.

The V call is TRBV7-2, the J call TRBJ1-5; D may be TRBD1 (5 bases). This CDR3 is built from 16 residues. V lost 1 base and J 5 bases, leaving 15 bases between the germline ends. Germline loops: CDR1 SGHTA, CDR2 FQGNSA. This CDR3 is CASSLVGKGADQPQHF. The CDR3 DNA reads TGTGCCAGCAGCTTAGTAGGAAAAGGGGCGGATCAGCCCCAGCATTTT.

The chain joins TRBV28 to TRBJ1-3, with 8 positions matching TRBD1. Germline V gene data show CDR1 as MDHEN and CDR2 as SYDVKM. With V trimmed by 4 bases and J by 0 bases, 5 bases remained unmatched. The CDR3 is made up of 16 amino acids. In DNA form, the CDR3 reads TGTGCCAGCAGTTCCAGGGGGCTCAGCTCTGGAAACACCATATATTTT. Translating it yields CASSSRGLSSGNTIYF.

The V call is TRBV19, the J call TRBJ1-5; 9 bases fit TRBD1. Germline V CDR1 and CDR2: LNHDA, SQIVND (reference sequence). J gave up 3 bases and V 1 base, and 4 bases lay outside the gene matches. This CDR3 is built from 16 residues. CDR3 DNA: TGTGCCAGTAGTATAGGGACAGGGGCGATCAATCAGCCCCAGCATTTT. Its translation is CASSIGTGAINQPQHF. The full variable domain, its missing parts supplied by reference TRBV19 and TRBJ1-5, is DGGITQSPKYLFRKEGQNVTLSCEQNLNHDAMYWYRQDPGQGLRLIYYSQIVNDFQKGDIAEGYSVSREKKESFPLTVTSAQKNPTAFYLCASSIGTGAINQPQHFGDGTRLSIL.

This chain connects TRBV19 to TRBJ1-5; no definite D call. The CDR3 has 13 residues. V was cut by 5 bases and J by 3 bases, with 8 bases left in between. Germline values: CDR1 LNHDA, CDR2 SQIVND (reference sequence). The CDR3 DNA reads as TGTGCCAGTAGTGTTCAGGTCAATCAGCCCCAGCATTTT. It codes for CASSVQVNQPQHF.

The genes are TRBV4-1 and TRBJ2-7; 8 bases are shared with TRBD1. There are 15 residues in the CDR3. Germline V gene data show CDR1 as MGHRA and CDR2 as YSYEKL. Unmatched junction bases numbered 8, after V lost 1 base and J lost 6 bases. Here the CDR3 reads CASSQVPGQVIEQYF. As DNA, the CDR3 is TGCGCCAGCAGCCAAGTCCCGGGACAGGTAATCGAGCAGTACTTC.

V is TRBV6-5 and J is TRBJ1-1; 9 nucleotides agree with TRBD1. Germline V lookup: CDR1 MNHEY, CDR2 SVGAGI. Trimming removed 6 bases from V and 6 bases from J; junction bases left unmatched: 5. The CDR3 covers 13 residues. In DNA, the CDR3 is TGTGCCAGCAGCCGGGACAGGGCTTCTGAAGCTTTCTTT. Residues: CASSRDRASEAFF.

The chain recombines TRBV6-1 with TRBJ1-5; 10 nucleotides line up with TRBD1. This CDR3 comprises 16 residues. V lost 3 bases to trimming and J lost 3 bases; unmatched junction nucleotides: 5. The germline V gene has CDR1 MNHNS and CDR2 SASEGT. The CDR3 region is CASSDWTGGFNQPQHF. The DNA of the CDR3 is TGTGCCAGCAGTGATTGGACAGGGGGATTCAATCAGCCCCAGCATTTT.

V is TRBV5-1 and J is TRBJ2-3; 7 nucleotides line up with TRBD1. The V gene's germline CDR1 is SGHRS and CDR2 YFSETQ. V dropped 1 base and J dropped 0; count of bases not matched to a gene: 2. CDR3 size: 15 residues. DNA for the CDR3: TGCGCCAGCAGCTTGACAGGGGCTAGCACAGATACGCAGTATTTT. Protein: CASSLTGASTDTQYF.

This clone was counted once. The V gene is TRBV6-5, the J gene TRBJ2-3, with D possibly matching TRBD2 (5 bases). This CDR3 spans 14 amino acids. Germline V CDR1 and CDR2: MNHEY, SVGAGI. Between the trimmed V and J ends, which lost 0 bases and 1 base, there was a span of 5 bases. DNA for the CDR3: TGTGCCAGCAGTTACTCGGAGGGCACAGATACGCAGTATTTT. It encodes CASSYSEGTDTQYF.

The chain combines TRBV2 with TRBJ2-3, with D possibly TRBD2 on 7 matching bases. This CDR3 has 18 amino acids. V was shortened by 5 bases and J by 10 bases, with 31 bases between the two germline ends. CDR1 is SNHLY and CDR2 is FYNNEI in the germline V gene. This CDR3 reads CASSPPKGEGPHGISQYF. DNA of the CDR3: TGTGCCAGCAGTCCACCGAAGGGGGAGGGACCTCACGGGATCTCGCAGTATTTT.

This rearrangement joins TRBV28 to TRBJ1-5; TRBD1 is a possible D gene (5 bases). The CDR3 runs to 17 residues. Germline V gene data show CDR1 as MDHEN and CDR2 as SYDVKM. Between the trimmed V and J ends, which lost 3 bases and 3 bases, there was a span of 18 bases. The CDR3 reads CASSFLSGFRDNQPQHF. The CDR3 DNA reads TGTGCCAGCAGTTTTCTGTCAGGTTTCAGGGACAATCAGCCCCAGCATTTT.

J is TRBJ2-3 and V is TRBV5-6; 11 bases align to TRBD1. The germline V gene has CDR1 SGHDT and CDR2 YYEEEE. V dropped 4 bases and J dropped 4; count of bases not matched to a gene: 5. The CDR3 totals 15 residues. The CDR3 reads CASSPGQGVSDTQYF. The CDR3 DNA reads as TGTGCCAGCAGCCCGGGACAGGGGGTCTCAGATACGCAGTATTTT.

The V call is TRBV29-1, the J call TRBJ2-3, with TRBD2 matching 7 bases. The CDR3 contains 14 residues. Germline V gene sequence: CDR1 SQVTM, CDR2 ANQGSEA. V lost 7 bases and J lost 9; bases outside the gene matches: 16. In nucleotides, the CDR3 is TGCAGCGGTAATACTAGGGCCCAGGGAGGGACGCAGTATTTT. Translated: CSGNTRAQGGTQYF.

This clone was observed a few times. V usage is TRBV2 and J usage is TRBJ2-5; 12 positions agree with TRBD2. In germline, CDR1 is SNHLY, CDR2 FYNNEI. The CDR3 has 14 amino acids. V trimming: 3 bases; J trimming: 4 bases; junction bases outside the gene matches: 0. CDR3 sequence: CASSEGLAGETQYF. In DNA, the CDR3 is TGTGCCAGCAGTGAGGGACTAGCGGGAGAGACCCAGTACTTC.

DNA of the CDR3: TGTGCCAGCAGCTCGCGGGGTTCAATCTCCTATAATTCACCCCTCCACTTT. Amino acids: CASSSRGSISYNSPLHF. The V and J genes are TRBV5-5 and TRBJ1-6; D is ambiguous. The CDR3 is made up of 17 amino acids. Trimming left V 3 bases short and J 0 bases short, with 13 bases between. CDR1 and CDR2 (germline): SGHKS, YYEKEE (reference sequence).

This clone was recorded only once. V and J are TRBV4-1 and TRBJ2-5; 10 bases are a match to TRBD1. From germline, CDR1 is MGHRA and CDR2 YSYEKL. V lost 2 bases, J lost 5 bases, and 5 bases stayed unmatched. The CDR3 is 15 amino acids. The CDR3 region has the DNA TGCGCCAGCAGCCAATCAGGGACAGGGGACGAGACCCAGTACTTC. Translation gives CASSQSGTGDETQYF.

This clone was observed a few times. The chain recombines TRBV30 with TRBJ2-7; D is possibly TRBD2 (7 bases). V was shortened by 4 bases and J by 5 bases, with 18 bases between the two germline ends. The CDR3 is 14 residues long. The germline V gene encodes CDR1 GTSNPN and CDR2 SVGIG (reference sequence). In DNA, the CDR3 is TGTGCCTGGATAATCAGGGGACTACAACACGAGCAGTACTTC. The encoded protein is CAWIIRGLQHEQYF.

V is TRBV5-1 and J is TRBJ1-1, with D perhaps TRBD1 (6 bases). CDR3 length equals 15 residues. Between the trimmed V and J ends, which lost 6 bases and 3 bases, there was a span of 18 bases. Looked up from germline, CDR1 is SGHRS and CDR2 is YFSETQ. This CDR3 reads CASTSQGGSYTEAFF. The DNA of the CDR3 is TGCGCCAGCACCAGCCAAGGGGGTTCGTACACTGAAGCTTTCTTT.

This clone turned up a few times. V gene TRBV14 combines with J gene TRBJ2-2; 12 bases line up with TRBD2. The CDR3 runs 15 residues. The trim removed 4 bases at V and 4 bases at J, leaving 1 base unmatched. Germline values: CDR1 SGHDN, CDR2 FVKESK. This CDR3 reads CASSRGLAGTGELFF. CDR3 coding DNA: TGTGCCAGCAGCCGGGGACTAGCGGGCACCGGGGAGCTGTTTTTT.

The chain employs TRBV29-1 and TRBJ2-1, with TRBD1 identical over 8 bases. Germline values: CDR1 SQVTM, CDR2 ANQGSEA. J lost 6 bases, V lost 3 bases, and 4 bases had no gene match. The CDR3 has 13 amino acids. The CDR3 is CSVEVGQVNEQFF. The CDR3 bases are TGCAGCGTTGAGGTGGGACAGGTCAATGAGCAGTTCTTC.

The gene calls are TRBV7-6 and TRBJ2-2, with a possible D match to TRBD2 (7 bases). This CDR3 has 14 residues. The V gene lost 6 bases and the J gene lost 6 bases, with 14 bases spanning the gap. Germline V CDR1 and CDR2: SGHVS, FNYEAQ. The CDR3, as DNA: TGTGCCAGCAGAGAGGGGGGGCGCGCCGGGGAGCTGTTTTTT. The encoded protein is CASREGGRAGELFF.

This CDR3 reads CASTEGQGGGEKLFF. The CDR3 coding sequence is TGTGCCAGCACCGAGGGTCAGGGGGGAGGTGAAAAACTGTTTTTT. This chain joins TRBV2 and TRBJ1-4; 7 bases are shared with TRBD1. The CDR3 is 15 amino acids. CDR1 SNHLY and CDR2 FYNNEI come from the germline V gene. The V and J ends lost 7 bases and 7 bases, in that order; junction bases with no gene match: 12.

The chain employs TRBV29-1 and TRBJ1-1, with 7 bases aligning to TRBD1. Germline-derived CDR1 and CDR2 are SQVTM and ANQGSEA. Trimming removed 4 bases from V and 1 base from J; junction bases left unmatched: 3. This CDR3 is 13 amino acids long. CDR3 coding DNA: TGCAGCGTTGGGAGACAGGGGAACACTGAAGCTTTCTTT. Translated, it gives CSVGRQGNTEAFF.

The chain links TRBV27 to TRBJ2-1, with TRBD2 identical over 9 bases. V dropped 5 bases and J dropped 2; count of bases not matched to a gene: 10. The CDR3 loop spans 17 amino acids. Germline-derived CDR1 and CDR2 are MNHEY and SMNVEV (reference sequence). Here the CDR3 DNA reads TGTGCCAGCAGTCCGACCGGGCGGGGGGGTCCCTACAATGAGCAGTTCTTC. It encodes CASSPTGRGGPYNEQFF.

This sequence joins TRBV5-1 and TRBJ2-1; 8 positions match TRBD2. With V trimmed by 2 bases and J by 12 bases, 22 bases remained unmatched. Germline V lookup: CDR1 SGHRS, CDR2 YFSETQ. This CDR3 is built from 18 residues. The CDR3 bases are TGCGCCAGCAGCTTCTTCGCGGGGTCCCTAGGAGTCGGGGGGGGGCAGTTCTTC. Amino acid sequence: CASSFFAGSLGVGGGQFF.

The chain has TRBV19 and TRBJ1-6; 7 bases match TRBD1. The CDR3 loop spans 16 amino acids. V gave up 7 bases and J gave up 5 bases; unmatched junction bases: 11. The germline V gene has CDR1 LNHDA and CDR2 SQIVND (reference sequence). Here the CDR3 DNA reads TGTGCCAGTAAAATCCAAGGGGGCTTTGATAATTCACCCCTCCACTTT. Encoded protein: CASKIQGGFDNSPLHF.

This sequence joins TRBV6-1 and TRBJ2-3; D may be TRBD1 (6 bases). Deletions cut 2 bases from V and 0 bases from J, with 12 bases between. Germline-derived CDR1 and CDR2 are MNHNS and SASEGT. This CDR3 contains 16 residues. For the CDR3, the DNA is TGTGCCAGCAGTGAACCCAAACAGGGTAGCACAGATACGCAGTATTTT. Its translation: CASSEPKQGSTDTQYF.

The chain carries TRBV19 and TRBJ2-3; a possible D gene is TRBD1 (6 bases). Trimming cost V 6 bases and J 2 bases, with 18 bases left between them. The CDR3 totals 16 residues. The germline CDR1 and CDR2 sequences are LNHDA and SQIVND (reference sequence). CDR3 residues: CASRANRDTHTDTQYF. The CDR3 region has the DNA TGTGCCAGTAGAGCTAACCGGGACACCCACACAGATACGCAGTATTTT. Full variable domain (missing parts from reference TRBV19 and TRBJ2-3): DGGITQSPKYLFRKEGQNVTLSCEQNLNHDAMYWYRQDPGQGLRLIYYSQIVNDFQKGDIAEGYSVSREKKESFPLTVTSAQKNPTAFYLCASRANRDTHTDTQYFGPGTRLTVL.

The chain recombines TRBV5-8 with TRBJ1-2; 7 bases are shared with TRBD1. The CDR3 loop spans 15 amino acids. Germline-derived CDR1 and CDR2 are SGHTS and YDEGEE. V shed 3 bases and J 4 bases; nucleotides not matched to a gene: 9. CDR3 amino acids: CASSSTGYGFYGYTF. The CDR3 DNA sequence: TGTGCCAGCAGCTCGACAGGGTATGGATTCTATGGCTACACCTTC.

V gene TRBV19 combines with J gene TRBJ2-3, with D possibly being TRBD1 (6 bases). V was clipped by 7 bases and J by 1 base, with 18 bases between them. Germline CDR1 and CDR2: LNHDA and SQIVND (reference sequence). This CDR3 spans 16 amino acids. This CDR3 is CASKTTGEIRTDTQYF. DNA of the CDR3: TGTGCCAGTAAAACGACAGGAGAAATACGCACAGATACGCAGTATTTT.

The genes are TRBV19 and TRBJ2-5; TRBD1 might be the D (6 bases). Germline CDR1 is LNHDA and CDR2 is SQIVND (reference sequence). The V end was cut by 6 bases, the J end by 2 bases, with 19 bases between. The CDR3 extends over 16 amino acids. In DNA form, the CDR3 reads TGTGCCAGTAGCCGCGGTGGGACAACGAAACAAGAGACCCAGTACTTC. Translated, it gives CASSRGGTTKQETQYF.